One sample yielded the 19 T cell receptor beta chains listed below, sequenced in a study of cytomegalovirus exposure and HLA in healthy donors. Primers for the PCR totalled 60 Vbeta and 13 Jbeta. This table comes from immunoSEQ multiplex PCR, and its TCRdb copy is limited to in-frame clones, with some not included. The table has about 130,000 clones, about 80% seen once; the top ten hold roughly 4%. Sequencing input: PBMCs. Receptor source: a woman aged 40 to 50 in good health and CMV-seronegative.

This chain uses TRBV27 with TRBJ2-7, with 9 bases that match TRBD1. The length of the CDR3 is 18 residues. V was pared by 5 bases and J by 0 bases, with 14 bases of the junction left unmatched. Per the germline V gene, CDR1 is MNHEY and CDR2 is SMNVEV (reference sequence). The CDR3 bases are TGTGCCAGCAGTGACGCCCCTATAGGACAGGGGTTCTCCTACGAGCAGTACTTC. It specifies CASSDAPIGQGFSYEQYF.

The chain has TRBV29-1 and TRBJ1-5, with 9 bases lining up with TRBD1. The germline CDR1 and CDR2 sequences are SQVTM and ANQGSEA. The CDR3 has 19 residues. The J segment lost 6 bases and the V segment lost 6 bases, leaving 24 bases of the junction unmatched. This chain's CDR3 is CSVPRRRGDRVWSGQPQHF. The DNA for the CDR3 is TGCAGCGTACCAAGACGGAGGGGGGACAGGGTTTGGTCGGGTCAGCCCCAGCATTTT.

This clone has only one observation. The chain joins TRBV5-4 to TRBJ2-1; the match to TRBD2 covers 9 bases. Trimming cost V 4 bases and J 4 bases; bases outside gene matches: 12. Germline CDR1 and CDR2: SGHNT and YYREEE (reference sequence). The CDR3 sequence is 17 residues long. CDR3 in amino acids: CASSPRWVAGGYNEQFF. The DNA for the CDR3 is TGTGCCAGCAGCCCGAGGTGGGTGGCGGGGGGGTACAATGAGCAGTTCTTC. Variable domain in full (rest from reference TRBV5-4 and TRBJ2-1): ETGVTQSPTHLIKTRGQQVTLRCSSQSGHNTVSWYQQALGQGPQFIFQYYREEENGRGNFPPRFSGLQFPNYSSELNVNALELDDSALYLCASSPRWVAGGYNEQFFGPGTRLTVL.

V is TRBV27 and J is TRBJ2-1, with 7 bases lining up with TRBD2. Unmatched junction bases numbered 9, after V lost 4 bases and J lost 3 bases. CDR1 is MNHEY and CDR2 is SMNVEV in the germline V gene (reference sequence). This CDR3 spans 16 amino acids. CDR3 loop: CASSSLDSGLYNEQFF. DNA of the CDR3: TGTGCCAGCAGTTCCCTTGATAGCGGGCTCTACAATGAGCAGTTCTTC.

The V and J genes are TRBV9 and TRBJ1-4, with no clear D. V gave up 2 bases and J gave up 5 bases, with 10 bases separating them. Germline V CDR1 and CDR2: SGDLS, YYNGEE. The CDR3 covers 14 residues. DNA for the CDR3: TGTGCCAGCAGCGTTTGGGGAGGGAATGAAAAACTGTTTTTT. This translates into CASSVWGGNEKLFF.

The rearrangement uses TRBV19 and TRBJ1-1; the match to TRBD1 covers 9 bases. Germline loops: CDR1 LNHDA, CDR2 SQIVND (reference sequence). Trimming at V came to 7 bases and at J to 1 base, leaving 4 bases not matched to a gene. There are 14 residues in the CDR3. CDR3 sequence (DNA): TGTGCCAGTAACCGGGACAGGGAGAACACTGAAGCTTTCTTT. Its protein product is CASNRDRENTEAFF.

This chain connects TRBV6-5 to TRBJ2-2, with D maybe TRBD2 (5 bases). The germline gives CDR1 MNHEY, CDR2 SVGAGI. This CDR3 is 15 amino acids long. The V end lost 2 bases, the J end lost 5 bases, and 12 bases lay between the germline ends. CDR3 sequence: CASSYEGLVTGELFF. CDR3 sequence (DNA): TGTGCCAGCAGTTACGAGGGCCTAGTTACCGGGGAGCTGTTTTTT.

The chain combines TRBV27 with TRBJ2-5; a possible D gene is TRBD1 (6 bases). V dropped 3 bases and J dropped 4 bases, with 9 bases sitting between them. The CDR3 contains 13 residues. Germline CDR1 and CDR2: MNHEY and SMNVEV (reference sequence). Here the CDR3 reads CASSFGRGETQYF. The DNA of the CDR3 is TGTGCCAGCAGTTTCGGCAGGGGAGAGACCCAGTACTTC.

The chain carries TRBV7-9 and TRBJ2-5; no reliable D call. This CDR3 is built from 14 residues. CDR1 and CDR2 from the germline V gene are SEHNR and FQNEAQ (reference sequence). The V gene lost 5 bases and the J gene lost 0 bases, with 10 bases spanning the gap. The CDR3, as DNA: TGTGCCAGCAGCGTGAGACTGGACCAAGAGACCCAGTACTTC. It translates to CASSVRLDQETQYF.

The CDR3 sequence is CASSFGGGYTF. The CDR3 DNA is TGTGCCAGCAGCTTCGGCGGTGGCTACACCTTC. The chain employs TRBV5-6 and TRBJ1-2, with D hard to call. Germline V lookup: CDR1 SGHDT, CDR2 YYEEEE. Trimming left V 2 bases short and J 7 bases short, with 6 bases between. CDR3 length: 11 residues.

J is TRBJ2-5 and V is TRBV5-6; D ambiguous. Trimming left V 4 bases short and J 1 base short, with 5 bases between. Per the germline V gene, CDR1 is SGHDT and CDR2 is YYEEEE. CDR3 size: 12 residues. The CDR3 nucleotides are TGTGCCAGCAGCCTTCCCCAAGAGACCCAGTACTTC. The encoded protein is CASSLPQETQYF.

This chain joins TRBV2 and TRBJ1-2; D possibly corresponds to TRBD1 (6 bases). This CDR3 is 15 amino acids long. From germline, CDR1 is SNHLY and CDR2 FYNNEI. Trimming took 1 base from V and 8 from J, leaving 17 bases between them. CDR3 loop: CASSEGGHRAEGYTF. The CDR3 DNA sequence: TGTGCCAGCAGTGAAGGGGGACATCGGGCGGAGGGCTACACCTTC.

The chain carries TRBV7-2 and TRBJ1-3, with 8 bases lining up with TRBD1. The CDR3 totals 16 residues. Trimming at V came to 5 bases and at J to 0 bases, leaving 6 bases not matched to a gene. Germline loops: CDR1 SGHTA, CDR2 FQGNSA. CDR3 sequence reads: CASSPSGGVSGNTIYF. CDR3 sequence (DNA): TGTGCCAGCAGCCCCTCAGGGGGCGTCTCTGGAAACACCATATATTTT.

This clone appeared many times. The chain has TRBV5-6 and TRBJ1-4, with D possibly matching TRBD1 (6 bases). The CDR3 loop spans 14 amino acids. Germline CDR1 and CDR2: SGHDT and YYEEEE. Trimming removed 1 base at V and 5 bases at J, with 9 bases between. The CDR3 here is CASSLWQGNEKLFF. CDR3 DNA: TGTGCCAGCAGCTTGTGGCAGGGGAATGAAAAACTGTTTTTT. Together with reference TRBV5-6 and TRBJ1-4, the CDR3 gives the full variable domain: DAGVTQSPTHLIKTRGQQVTLRCSPKSGHDTVSWYQQALGQGPQFIFQYYEEEERQRGNFPDRFSGHQFPNYSSELNVNALLLGDSALYLCASSLWQGNEKLFFGSGTQLSVL.

CDR3 in amino acids: CASSPGQGTYEQYF. The DNA of the CDR3 is TGTGCCAGCTCGCCGGGACAGGGTACTTACGAGCAGTACTTC. J is TRBJ2-7 and V is TRBV18; TRBD1 agrees at 9 bases. The CDR3 has 14 amino acids. Per germline, CDR1 KGHSH and CDR2 LQKENI. Losses at the gene ends were 6 bases for V and 4 bases for J; bases not matched to a gene: 7.

The count of this clone is one. The chain combines TRBV2 with TRBJ2-7, with no clear D. Trimming removed 0 bases at V and 3 bases at J, with 9 bases between. Per germline, CDR1 SNHLY and CDR2 FYNNEI. The CDR3 is made up of 14 amino acids. In nucleotides, the CDR3 is TGTGCCAGCAGTGAAGCTGGGCAGATCTACGAGCAGTACTTC. Its protein product is CASSEAGQIYEQYF.

The chain carries TRBV6-5 and TRBJ1-2; 8 bases are shared with TRBD1. CDR3 length: 16 residues. V lost 0 bases to trimming and J lost 1 base; unmatched junction nucleotides: 4. In germline, CDR1 is MNHEY, CDR2 SVGAGI. The CDR3 DNA sequence: TGTGCCAGCAGTTACTCCGGACAGGGAGTTAACTATGGCTACACCTTC. It specifies CASSYSGQGVNYGYTF.

The chain recombines TRBV2 with TRBJ2-7; D is uncertain. Germline lookup yields CDR1 SNHLY and CDR2 FYNNEI. Trimming removed 3 bases from V and 2 bases from J, with 11 bases in between. The CDR3 spans 14 residues. Here the CDR3 reads CASSERLHPYEQYF. Here the CDR3 DNA reads TGTGCCAGCAGTGAGCGGCTTCATCCCTACGAGCAGTACTTC.

The gene calls are TRBV5-6 and TRBJ1-4; TRBD1 is a possible D gene (5 bases). CDR1 and CDR2 (germline): SGHDT, YYEEEE. V was clipped by 2 bases and J by 0 bases, with 11 bases between them. CDR3 length equals 16 residues. The DNA of the CDR3 is TGTGCCAGCAGCTTTGACAGCGTTGCAACTAATGAAAAACTGTTTTTT. Amino acids: CASSFDSVATNEKLFF.